The 18 T cell receptor beta chains given below trace back to one sample, sequenced in a study of blood T cells in healthy people across ages. Then a second PCR, running about 6 to 12 cycles, was carried out with a sample-barcoded 5' primer and a J-beta primer mix. From the 5' RACE reads, TCRdb called clonotypes with MiXCR, one entry per CDR3 protein. The data contain 750,000 to 1,000,000 distinct CDR3 sequences, 25% to 35% of them singletons. The sample was also reused in another study, on T cells of mothers and their children.

Sequencing was done on a sample of blood. These TCRs come from a woman aged 40 to 55 in good health.

This clonotype was detected a few times. The chain couples TRBV4-1 to TRBJ2-2; no reliable D call. CDR3 size: 16 residues. Per germline, CDR1 MGHRA and CDR2 YSYEKL. V lost 4 bases and J 0 bases, leaving 12 bases between the germline ends. The CDR3 coding sequence is TGCGCCAGCAGCCGAGACGGGCAGACGAACACCGGGGAGCTGTTTTTT. The encoded protein is CASSRDGQTNTGELFF.

The J gene is TRBJ2-7, the V gene TRBV5-1; TRBD2 matches at 10 bases. The CDR3 contains 15 residues. V gave up 3 bases and J gave up 7 bases; unmatched junction bases: 10. CDR1 SGHRS and CDR2 YFSETQ come from the germline V gene. Here the CDR3 reads CASSSRAGGPGEQYF. DNA of the CDR3: TGCGCCAGCAGCTCCAGAGCGGGGGGGCCGGGTGAGCAGTACTTC.

The rearrangement links TRBV28 to TRBJ1-3; D perhaps matches TRBD1 (6 bases). The CDR3 consists of 14 residues. Between the trimmed V and J ends, which lost 4 bases and 4 bases, there was a span of 11 bases. Germline V CDR1 and CDR2: MDHEN, SYDVKM. This CDR3 reads CASSSGTRGNTIYF. The CDR3 bases are TGTGCCAGCAGTTCCGGGACAAGAGGAAACACCATATATTTT.

For this clonotype: At one of its ends the junction is not consistent with the germline gene, which may arise from a read error. The rearrangement uses TRBV18 and TRBJ2-1; D is perhaps TRBD1 or TRBD2 (6 bases each). The CDR3 sequence is 14 residues long. Looked up from germline, CDR1 is KGHSH and CDR2 is LQKENI. DNA for the CDR3: TGTGCCAACTCACCAGGAGGGGGGACCAATGAGCAGTTCTTC. The encoded protein is CANSPGGGTNEQFF.

This clonotype was seen a single time. This chain connects TRBV7-9 to TRBJ1-2; no clear D. CDR3 length equals 15 residues. Germline V lookup: CDR1 SEHNR, CDR2 FQNEAQ (reference sequence). Deletions cut 5 bases from V and 0 bases from J, with 13 bases between. The CDR3 region has the DNA TGTGCCAGCAGCCCAGACCGGGGAACTAACTATGGCTACACCTTC. Amino acid sequence: CASSPDRGTNYGYTF.

This chain joins TRBV12-3 or TRBV12-4 and TRBJ1-1, with D unresolved. This CDR3 has 12 residues. V lost 6 bases and J lost 5, with 10 bases in between. The CDR3, as DNA: TGTGCCAGCAGCCCAATGGGGACTGAAGCTTTCTTT. Translating gives CASSPMGTEAFF.

The gene calls are TRBV20-1 and TRBJ2-2, with 8 bases fitting TRBD1. The CDR3 is 16 amino acids. The J segment lost 4 bases and the V segment lost 0 bases, leaving 7 bases of the junction unmatched. Per the germline V gene, CDR1 is DFQATT and CDR2 is SNEGSKA (reference sequence). The CDR3 sequence is CSARDPQGASTGELFF. As DNA, the CDR3 is TGCAGTGCTAGAGATCCCCAGGGGGCGAGCACCGGGGAGCTGTTTTTT.

With regard to this clonotype: A single base separates this from a much larger clone, so it may be a read error. The chain recombines TRBV20-1 with TRBJ2-7; no clear D gene. The CDR3 runs to 14 residues. Germline CDR1 DFQATT, CDR2 SNEGSKA (reference sequence). The V and J ends lost 3 bases and 0 bases respectively, with 12 bases between them. The CDR3 loop reads CSASWTASSYEQYF. The CDR3 bases are TGCAGTGCTAGTTGGACCGCTAGCTCCTACGAGCAGTACTTC.

This clonotype was recorded at least ten times. The rearrangement joins TRBV9 to TRBJ1-2; no reliable D call. The V and J ends lost 1 base and 4 bases respectively, with 5 bases between them. The CDR3 has 12 amino acids. CDR1 SGDLS and CDR2 YYNGEE come from the germline V gene. CDR3 bases: TGTGCCAGCAGCGTACGGCCCTATGGCTACACCTTC. Its protein is CASSVRPYGYTF.

In this sample, this clonotype turned up many times. The rearrangement links TRBV27 to TRBJ1-2; D may be TRBD1 (5 bases). V lost 4 bases to trimming and J lost 3 bases, with 15 bases between them. This CDR3 region has 15 residues. The germline CDR1 and CDR2 sequences are MNHEY and SMNVEV (reference sequence). The CDR3: CASSSRVGMDYGYTF. CDR3 nucleotides: TGTGCCAGCAGTTCCAGGGTTGGGATGGACTATGGCTACACCTTC.

CDR3 coding DNA: TGTGCCAGCAGCTTCGACAGGGGACCGCCTTACTACGAGCAGTACTTC. The encoded protein is CASSFDRGPPYYEQYF. V is TRBV21-1 and J is TRBJ2-7; TRBD1, as called in the table, went unchecked against the DNA. TRBV21-1 is shown as a pseudogene. This CDR3 contains 16 residues.

The chain recombines TRBV20-1 with TRBJ1-4; a possible D gene is TRBD1 (6 bases). In germline, CDR1 is DFQATT, CDR2 SNEGSKA (reference sequence). The V end lost 3 bases, the J end lost 6 bases, and 11 bases lay between the germline ends. The CDR3 loop spans 13 amino acids. The CDR3: CSARRGTDEKLFF. The CDR3 DNA reads as TGCAGTGCTAGGAGGGGGACGGATGAAAAACTGTTTTTT.

This clonotype was found a few times. J is TRBJ2-2 and V is TRBV4-2; no definite D call. Germline V gene lookup returns CDR1 LGHNA and CDR2 YNFKEQ. Trimming took off 0 bases at V and 6 bases at J, with 11 bases between the two ends. The CDR3 extends over 15 amino acids. CDR3 in amino acids: CASSQEGRMAGELFF. The CDR3 DNA reads as TGTGCCAGCAGCCAAGAGGGAAGGATGGCCGGGGAGCTGTTTTTT.

This clonotype was seen only a few times. V gene TRBV27 combines with J gene TRBJ2-3, with TRBD1 identical over 7 bases. The trim removed 2 bases at V and 5 bases at J, leaving 4 bases unmatched. The germline gives CDR1 MNHEY, CDR2 SMNVEV (reference sequence). This CDR3 comprises 14 residues. The CDR3 is CASSLLQGRDTQYF. In DNA form, the CDR3 reads TGTGCCAGCAGTTTACTACAGGGGAGAGATACGCAGTATTTT.

The chain carries TRBV29-1 and TRBJ2-7, with unresolved D. This CDR3 comprises 12 residues. Germline loops: CDR1 SQVTM, CDR2 ANQGSEA. V was pared by 7 bases and J by 2 bases, with 12 bases between. CDR3 in amino acids: CSAADGPYEQYF. Written as DNA, the CDR3 is TGCAGCGCCGCGGACGGCCCCTACGAGCAGTACTTC.

The J gene is TRBJ2-5, the V gene TRBV7-2, with 16 bases aligning to TRBD2. The CDR3 is 19 amino acids. V was pared by 5 bases and J by 5 bases, with 14 bases of the junction left unmatched. CDR1 is SGHTA and CDR2 is FQGNSA in the germline V gene. As DNA, the CDR3 is TGTGCCAGCAGCCAGCAGGGACTAGCGGGGGGGCCTTCGGGCGAGACCCAGTACTTC. Its translation: CASSQQGLAGGPSGETQYF.

This clonotype was seen a handful of times. The rearrangement joins TRBV4-3 to TRBJ1-4; D gene ambiguous. The germline V and J ends were trimmed by 1 base and 8 bases, with 17 bases remaining between them. The CDR3 totals 16 residues. Germline CDR1 reads LGHNA; CDR2 reads YSLEER. DNA for the CDR3: TGCGCCAGCAGCCAAGTTTTTCCGGGGATGGGCGAAAAACTGTTTTTT. This sequence encodes CASSQVFPGMGEKLFF.

The chain combines TRBV4-1 with TRBJ1-1, with no clear D. Trimming cost V 2 bases and J 1 base, with 14 bases left between them. The CDR3 totals 16 residues. CDR1 MGHRA and CDR2 YSYEKL come from the germline V gene. In DNA, the CDR3 is TGCGCCAGCAGCCAAAAAGGATCGGCACGGAACACTGAAGCTTTCTTT. This gives the protein CASSQKGSARNTEAFF.